This T cell receptor (beta chain) derives from a study of response to subunit inactivated influenza vaccine. Comments on this clonotype: Its specificity is not known.

Overall study results and limits: A suggestion made by the authors is that each seasonal influenza vaccination recruits few new T cells.

MiXCR was run by TCRdb on the RT-PCR reads, yielding one entry per CDR3 protein. The sample contains some 180,000 distinct CDR3 sequences, roughly 8.7% of which appear only once. The CDR3 runs 12 residues. V gave up 3 bases and J gave up 8 bases, with 8 bases separating them. CDR1 is LNHDA, CDR2 SQIVND, per germline (reference sequence). The chain combines TRBV19 with TRBJ2-4; D gene ambiguous. This clonotype was obtained from a man aged 45-65 years who received an inactivated influenza vaccine. Sample: non-naive T cells sorted from PBMCs, taken on the day of vaccination. The CDR3 loop reads CASSIPPDIQYF. CDR3 DNA sequence: TGTGCCAGTAGTATCCCCCCGGACATTCAGTACTTC. The variable domain in full, with the rest retrieved from reference TRBV19 and TRBJ2-4, is DGGITQSPKYLFRKEGQNVTLSCEQNLNHDAMYWYRQDPGQGLRLIYYSQIVNDFQKGDIAEGYSVSREKKESFPLTVTSAQKNPTAFYLCASSIPPDIQYFGAGTRLSVL.